Listed below are T cell receptor beta chains from one sample, sequenced in a study of blood T cell repertoires in COVID-19. TCRdb's table, derived via immunoSEQ multiplex PCR, lists solely in-frame clones and lacks some. This sample has around 280,000 clones, with roughly nine tenths found just once. Material: peripheral blood. The receptors stem from a woman in her thirties with COVID-19, enrolled during active disease. The CDR3 runs from the conserved cysteine through the conserved F or W. A D gene is named only where the DNA matches it firmly. Clone size appears in some rows only: once, few, many, or a class for an expanded clone.

J,length,D,V,size,DNA,CDR3
TRBJ2-7,14,NA,TRBV5-8,NA,TGTGCCAGCAGCTTGAGGGAACAGGGTAACGAGCAGTACTTC,CASSLREQGNEQYF
TRBJ1-1,13,TRBD1,TRBV7-9,NA,TGTGCCAGCAGCCAAGCACAGGGGGCTGAAGCTTTCTTT,CASSQAQGAEAFF
TRBJ1-2,14,NA,TRBV3-1/TRBV3-2,NA,TGTGCCAGCAGCCAAGATCCCGCGGGTTCGGCCTACACCTTC,CASSQDPAGSAYTF
TRBJ1-2,13,TRBD1,TRBV27,NA,TGTGCCAGCAGTAGGGACAGCTCCTTTGGCTACACCTTC,CASSRDSSFGYTF
TRBJ2-3,15,TRBD2,TRBV6-5,NA,TGTGCCAGCAGTCCCGTAGGGAGGGGCACAGATACGCAGTATTTT,CASSPVGRGTDTQYF
TRBJ1-1,14,TRBD1,TRBV4-2,NA,TGTGCCAGCAGCCAATCCACCGGGACAGCCACAGCTGACTTT,CASSQSTGTATADF
TRBJ1-1,10,NA,TRBV29-1,NA,TGCAGCACCGGCAGGGTTGAAGCTTTCTTT,CSTGRVEAFF
TRBJ1-2,14,TRBD1,TRBV12-5,NA,TGTGCTAGTGGCGCAACAGGGGATAGGGAAGGCTACACCTTC,CASGATGDREGYTF
TRBJ2-7,14,NA,TRBV15,once,TGTGCCACCAGCCCCCGGGACAATCACTACGAGCAGTACTTC,CATSPRDNHYEQYF
TRBJ1-1,12,NA,TRBV21-1,NA,TGTGCCAGCACCTCGGGAAACACTGAAGCTTTCTTT,CASTSGNTEAFF
TRBJ1-2,15,NA,TRBV7-8,NA,TGTGCCAGCAGCAGGGACCCACAGGGTGACTATGGCTACACCTTC,CASSRDPQGDYGYTF
TRBJ2-7,15,TRBD2,TRBV27,NA,TGTGCCAGCAGTGATAGACTAGCGGGCACCTACGAGCAGTACTTC,CASSDRLAGTYEQYF
TRBJ1-1,13,NA,TRBV5-1,NA,TGCGCCAGCAGCTTCAACAGGAACACTGAAGCTTTCTTT,CASSFNRNTEAFF
TRBJ2-7,13,TRBD1,TRBV28,NA,TGTGCCAGCAGTTCCGGGACAGGATACGAGCAGTACTTC,CASSSGTGYEQYF
TRBJ2-1,16,NA,TRBV2,NA,TGTGCCAGCGGGGCCCGGTATCCCTCAGTAGGCCTTGAGCAGTTCTTC,CASGARYPSVGLEQFF
TRBJ2-2,14,NA,TRBV27,NA,TGTGCCAGCAGTTGGACAGTTGGTGCCAGGGTCCTGTTTTTT,CASSWTVGARVLFF
TRBJ1-2,13,NA,TRBV6-1,few,TGTGCCAGCAGTGAAGGAGGCGGCTATGGCTACACCTTC,CASSEGGGYGYTF
TRBJ1-1,12,NA,TRBV5-1,once,TGCGCCAGCAGCTCCTCTGCCCGGGAAGCTTTCTTT,CASSSSAREAFF
TRBJ2-2,14,TRBD1,TRBV24-1,NA,TGTGCCACCAGAGACAGGGGGAGCACCGGGGAGCTGTTTTTT,CATRDRGSTGELFF
TRBJ1-2,17,NA,TRBV18,NA,TGTGCCAGCTCACCATTCAGTCGGGACCTCGGGGGCTATGGCTACACCTTC,CASSPFSRDLGGYGYTF
TRBJ2-3,16,TRBD2,TRBV3-1/TRBV3-2,NA,TGTGCCAGCAGCCAAGTCCGCGGGGGGGCGAGAGATACGCAGTATTTT,CASSQVRGGARDTQYF
TRBJ2-5,16,TRBD2,TRBV11-1,NA,TGTGCCAGCAGCTCCCCCTCTAGCGGAGTGCAGGGGACCCAGTACTTC,CASSSPSSGVQGTQYF
TRBJ1-2,14,TRBD1,TRBV7-9,NA,TGTGCCAGCAGCTTAGCGGGACAGTATTATGGCTACACCTTC,CASSLAGQYYGYTF
TRBJ2-1,12,NA,TRBV19,NA,TGTGCCAGTAGTATGAGGGGGTATGAGCAGTTCTTC,CASSMRGYEQFF
TRBJ1-2,13,NA,TRBV5-1,NA,TGCGCCAGCAGCTGGACAGCTAACTATGGCTACACCTTC,CASSWTANYGYTF
TRBJ2-1,16,TRBD2,TRBV7-9,NA,TGTGCCAGCAGCTCTCGGACTAGCGGGGTCTACAATGAGCAGTTCTTC,CASSSRTSGVYNEQFF